The 5 T cell receptor beta chains given below trace back to one sample, sequenced in a study of human T cells and chemical hapten exposure. TCRdb re-derived calls from the RACE reads in MiXCR, one entry per CDR3 protein. The sample carries tens of thousands of distinct CDR3 sequences, 10% recorded once. Stated time point: pre-sensitization, week 0. Specified treatment: therapeutic diphenylcyclopropenone sensitization with weekly scalp DPC. Extraction of total RNA was performed on unfractionated whole blood. This material consisted of whole blood, taken in connection with sensitization to the hapten diphenylcyclopropenone (DPC). These receptors came from a man aged 45-65 years with alopecia areata. Some clones in this sample may be carry-over from other donors' samples.

This clonotype qualifies as medium-sized (0.01 to 0.1%). J is TRBJ2-7 and V is TRBV29-1; D unclear. V lost 5 bases and J lost 0, with 17 bases in between. Germline CDR1 SQVTM, CDR2 ANQGSEA. There are 15 residues in the CDR3. The CDR3 loop reads CSVFLTGQTSYEQYF. CDR3 nucleotides: TGCAGCGTTTTCTTGACTGGGCAGACCTCCTACGAGCAGTACTTC.

The CDR3 reads CASSTRQGTYEQYF. The CDR3 DNA reads as TGTGCCAGCAGTACTCGCCAGGGCACCTACGAGCAGTACTTC. The chain carries TRBV27 and TRBJ2-7; D perhaps matches TRBD1 (5 bases). The V gene's germline CDR1 is MNHEY and CDR2 SMNVEV (reference sequence). V shed 5 bases and J shed 2 bases, with 13 bases lying between them. The CDR3 is 14 amino acids.

In this sample, this clonotype turned up many times. The chain is built from TRBV11-2 and TRBJ1-4; 7 bases fit TRBD1. The CDR3 runs to 17 residues. CDR1 is SGHAT, CDR2 FQNNGV, per germline. Trimming removed 2 bases from V and 3 bases from J; junction bases left unmatched: 9. The CDR3 DNA follows: TGTGCCAGCAGCTTAAAACGATCGACAGGGTCTAATGAAAAACTGTTTTTT. It yields the protein CASSLKRSTGSNEKLFF.

The CDR3: CASSPETGGNQPQHF. In nucleotides, the CDR3 is TGTGCCAGCTCACCCGAGACAGGGGGGAATCAGCCCCAGCATTTT. V and J are TRBV18 and TRBJ1-5; TRBD1 matches 9 bases. V gave up 3 bases and J gave up 4 bases; unmatched junction bases: 4. Germline-derived CDR1 and CDR2 are KGHSH and LQKENI. The CDR3 spans 15 residues.

Details on this clonotype: This may stem from a read error, because a much larger clone lies one nucleotide away. This sequence joins TRBV10-3 and TRBJ2-3; 7 nucleotides align to TRBD1. This CDR3 spans 15 amino acids. CDR1 is ENHRY, CDR2 SYGVKD, per germline. This chain's CDR3 is CVISTGTASTDTQYF. The DNA for the CDR3 is TGTGTCATCAGCACCGGGACAGCGAGCACAGATACGCAGTATTTT.